A selection of T cell receptor beta chains follows, all from one sample in a study of T cells after yellow fever vaccination. TCRdb ran MiXCR on the 5' RACE reads and lists one entry per CDR3 protein. The table lists fewer than 150,000 distinct CDR3 sequences, 7.7% of them singletons. This specimen consisted of CD4+ T cells sorted from PBMCs, obtained 5 days after the yellow fever booster vaccination. These receptors were collected from a man aged 25-45 years who received the YFV17D yellow fever vaccine. Both conserved end residues are part of each CDR3. The D gene is left open where the match is weak. Rows give clone size only sometimes, using once, few, many, or a class for an expanded clone.

TRBV2	TRBJ2-3	TRBD2	many	TGTGCCTGGGGACTAGCGGAGAGCACAGATACGCAGTATTTT	CAWGLAESTDTQYF
TRBV6-5	TRBJ2-1	NA	many	TGTGCCAGCAGTTACAGTACAGTGTGGTTGGCTGAGCAGTTCTTC	CASSYSTVWLAEQFF
TRBV18	TRBJ2-7	NA	many	TGTGCCAGCTCACCTCCTTTCGGGACGAGGGAGCAGTACTTC	CASSPPFGTREQYF
TRBV12-3/TRBV12-4	TRBJ1-4	NA	NA	TGTGCCAGCATGTCAGGACAGAATGAAAAACTGTTTTTT	CASMSGQNEKLFF
TRBV20-1	TRBJ2-1	TRBD2	many	TGCAGTGCTAGAGTCGGTAGCGGGAGTATGAGCCGCTACAATGAGCAGTTCTTC	CSARVGSGSMSRYNEQFF
TRBV3-1	TRBJ2-2	NA	many	TGTGCCAGCAGCCAAGGCAGCCCATTGAACACCGGGGAGCTGTTTTTT	CASSQGSPLNTGELFF
TRBV5-1	TRBJ1-1	TRBD1	NA	TGCGCCAGCAGCTTCGAAGGACAGGCGAACACTGAAGCTTTCTTT	CASSFEGQANTEAFF
TRBV5-1	TRBJ2-5	TRBD2	many	TGCGCCAGCTGCATTAGCGGGAGTTTCCGGGAGACCCAGTACTTC	CASCISGSFRETQYF
TRBV28	TRBJ2-5	NA	few	TGTGCCAGCAGTTTAAGCAGGGCCCAAGAGACCCAGTACTTC	CASSLSRAQETQYF
TRBV12-5	TRBJ2-7	NA	NA	TGTGCCTCCAGCAAAACACCTTCCCCCGCAGGGGCCTACGAGCAGTACTTC	CASSKTPSPAGAYEQYF
TRBV7-2	TRBJ2-1	NA	few	TGTGCCAGCAGCTATTTTGGGGGCGGGCACTCCTACAATGAGCAGTTCTTC	CASSYFGGGHSYNEQFF
TRBV20-1	TRBJ2-2	NA	NA	TGCAGTGCTAGAGTTCCCCGGGACGGGACCGGGGAGCTGTTTTTT	CSARVPRDGTGELFF
TRBV7-8	TRBJ2-5	NA	NA	TGTGCCAGCACCCCCGGGGCATCCCAGTACTTC	CASTPGASQYF
TRBV9	TRBJ2-6	NA	NA	TGTGCCAGCAGCCCCCGGCGGGCTGGGGCCAACGTCCTGACTTTC	CASSPRRAGANVLTF
TRBV12-3/TRBV12-4	TRBJ2-1	NA	many	TGTGCCAGCAGATCGGACGGGGCCCACACTGAGCAGTTCTTC	CASRSDGAHTEQFF
TRBV7-2	TRBJ2-1	NA	many	TGTGCCAGCAGCCATACCTACAATGAGCAGTTCTTC	CASSHTYNEQFF
TRBV5-6	TRBJ2-1	TRBD2	NA	TGTGCCAGCAGCGATCTAGCGGTCCCGTGGAATGAGCAGTTCTTC	CASSDLAVPWNEQFF
TRBV28	TRBJ2-1	NA	many	TGTGCCAGCAGTTCCCGTTTCGGCGGCTCCTACAATGAGCAGTTCTTC	CASSSRFGGSYNEQFF
TRBV20-1	TRBJ2-7	TRBD2	many	TGCAGTGCACAACGGGACGGGAGGGCGCGCTACGAGCAGTACTTC	CSAQRDGRARYEQYF
TRBV11-2	TRBJ1-2	TRBD1	few	TGTGCCAGCAGCCGGGACAGGGGGACTTATGGCTACACCTTC	CASSRDRGTYGYTF
TRBV7-9	TRBJ2-1	TRBD2	few	TGTGCCAGCAGCCCAGGGACTAGAGGGGGAAATGAGCAGTTCTTC	CASSPGTRGGNEQFF
TRBV7-2	TRBJ2-7	NA	few	TGTGCCAGCAGCTTAGGAGTTGGTGCCAGCTCCTACGAGCAGTACTTC	CASSLGVGASSYEQYF
TRBV27	TRBJ2-1	NA	many	TGTGCCAGCAGTCCCCTGGAGGGAGACAATGAGCAGTTCTTC	CASSPLEGDNEQFF
TRBV5-1	TRBJ2-1	NA	many	TGCGCCAGCAGCTTGGCCGGCGGGACAACGTACAATGAGCAGTTCTTC	CASSLAGGTTYNEQFF
TRBV5-1	TRBJ2-7	TRBD1	many	TGCGCCAGCAGCTTGGCCTTGGGACAGGCCTACGAGCAGTACTTC	CASSLALGQAYEQYF
TRBV7-2	TRBJ2-7	NA	NA	TGTGCCAGCAGCCAGCTCACGTCCTACGAGCAGTACTTC	CASSQLTSYEQYF
TRBV29-1	TRBJ1-2	TRBD1	few	TGCAGCATCAGAAGGACAGGGCTAGAGGATGGCTACACCTTC	CSIRRTGLEDGYTF
TRBV4-3	TRBJ2-3	NA	many	TGCGCCAGCAGCCAAGATGGGGGTCTTTACACAGATACGCAGTATTTT	CASSQDGGLYTDTQYF
TRBV7-2	TRBJ2-1	NA	NA	TGTGCCAGCAGCTTAGCGGCTGAGCAGTTCTTC	CASSLAAEQFF
TRBV3-1	TRBJ1-1	NA	many	TGTGCCAGCAGCCCTTCCCGCCCTGGCACTGAAGCTTTCTTT	CASSPSRPGTEAFF
TRBV20-1	TRBJ2-7	TRBD2	many	TGCAGTGCGCGGGAGGATGGCGAGCAGTACTTC	CSAREDGEQYF
TRBV24-1	TRBJ2-1	TRBD2	many	TGTGCCACCAGTGAAACCGGGACTAGCGGTTCCTACAATGAGCAGTTCTTC	CATSETGTSGSYNEQFF
TRBV12-3/TRBV12-4	TRBJ2-7	NA	many	TGTGCCAGCAGTTTAGAGCAAACATACGAGCAGTACTTC	CASSLEQTYEQYF
TRBV28	TRBJ2-5	NA	many	TGTGCCAGCAGTCTCCGGAGTCGGGGAAGAGAGACCCAGTACTTC	CASSLRSRGRETQYF
TRBV3-1	TRBJ1-6	NA	many	TGTGCCAGCAGCTTCGGACAGAAATTGACACCCCTCCACTTT	CASSFGQKLTPLHF
TRBV20-1	TRBJ2-7	NA	many	TGCAGTGCTAGAGAACCGGGACGTAAAATCTCCTACGAGCAGTACTTC	CSAREPGRKISYEQYF
TRBV5-1	TRBJ2-7	NA	many	TGCGCCAGCAGCTTTTTGGGGGGCTCTTACGAGCAGTACTTC	CASSFLGGSYEQYF
TRBV5-1	TRBJ2-7	NA	few	TGCGCCAGCCCCCCCTGCCAGCGGGTTTGCTACGAGCAGTACTTC	CASPPCQRVCYEQYF
TRBV5-6	TRBJ2-1	TRBD2	many	TGTGCCAGCAGCTTGTCGCCAACTAGCGGGAGGACCTACAATGAGCAGTTCTTC	CASSLSPTSGRTYNEQFF
TRBV5-1	TRBJ2-7	NA	many	TGCGCCAGCAGCGCGTCCTACCACGAGCAGTACTTC	CASSASYHEQYF
TRBV7-2	TRBJ2-7	TRBD2	many	TGTGCCAGCAGCCCGACTAGCGGGAACTACGAGCAGTACTTC	CASSPTSGNYEQYF
TRBV28	TRBJ2-5	TRBD1	once	TGTGCCAGCATCCTTGGGGGGGAGACAGGGGGAGAGACCCAGTACTTC	CASILGGETGGETQYF
TRBV5-1	TRBJ2-1	NA	many	TGCGCCAGCAGCTTGCTAGGTTCTAGCTCCTACAATGAGCAGTTCTTC	CASSLLGSSSYNEQFF
TRBV6-5	TRBJ1-1	NA	many	TGTGCCAGCAGTTTTAGGGGCAGAGGGGCTTTCTTT	CASSFRGRGAFF
TRBV18	TRBJ2-2	TRBD2	many	TGTGCCAGCTCACCTCAAAGCCCGGGACTAGCGACCGGGGAGCTGTTTTTT	CASSPQSPGLATGELFF
TRBV28	TRBJ1-1	NA	many	TGTGCCAGCAGGCTGGGAGGCACTGAAGCTTTCTTT	CASRLGGTEAFF
TRBV12-3/TRBV12-4	TRBJ2-6	NA	NA	TGTGCCAGCAGTCTAAGAGCAGCTGGGGCCAACGTCCTGACTTTC	CASSLRAAGANVLTF
TRBV3-1	TRBJ2-1	TRBD2	many	TGTGCCAGCAGCCCACCGGGACTAGCGTTTTATGAGCAGTTCTTC	CASSPPGLAFYEQFF
TRBV4-1	TRBJ2-3	TRBD1	many	TGCGCCAGCAGCCCCGCAGGGGGCAAAGTAGATACGCAGTATTTT	CASSPAGGKVDTQYF
TRBV18	TRBJ2-3	NA	many	TGTGCCAGCTCACCGCTAGCTCATACAGATACGCAGTATTTT	CASSPLAHTDTQYF
TRBV5-6	TRBJ2-1	NA	many	TGTGCCAGCAGCTCAAACCCCTCTAATGAGCAGTTCTTC	CASSSNPSNEQFF